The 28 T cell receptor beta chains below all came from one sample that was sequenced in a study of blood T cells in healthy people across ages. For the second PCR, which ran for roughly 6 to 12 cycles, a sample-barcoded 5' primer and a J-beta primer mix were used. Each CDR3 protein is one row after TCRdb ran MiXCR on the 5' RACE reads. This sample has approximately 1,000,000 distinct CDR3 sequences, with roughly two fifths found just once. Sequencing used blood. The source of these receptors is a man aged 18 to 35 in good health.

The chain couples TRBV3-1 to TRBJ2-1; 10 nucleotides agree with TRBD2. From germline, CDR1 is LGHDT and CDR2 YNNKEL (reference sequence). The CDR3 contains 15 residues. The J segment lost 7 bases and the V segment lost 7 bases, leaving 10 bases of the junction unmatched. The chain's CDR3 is CASNGGLADINEQFF. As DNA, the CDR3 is TGTGCCAGCAACGGAGGACTAGCGGATATAAATGAGCAGTTCTTC.

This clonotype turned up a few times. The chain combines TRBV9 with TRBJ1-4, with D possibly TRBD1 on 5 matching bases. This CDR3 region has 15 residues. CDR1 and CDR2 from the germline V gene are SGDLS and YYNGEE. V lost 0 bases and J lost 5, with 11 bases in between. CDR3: CASSVGGGFNEKLFF. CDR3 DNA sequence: TGTGCCAGCAGCGTAGGTGGGGGGTTCAATGAAAAACTGTTTTTT.

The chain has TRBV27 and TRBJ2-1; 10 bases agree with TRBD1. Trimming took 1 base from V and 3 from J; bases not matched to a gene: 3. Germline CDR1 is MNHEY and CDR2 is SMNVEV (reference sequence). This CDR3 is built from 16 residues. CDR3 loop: CASSLYRDRGYNEQFF. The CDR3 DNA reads TGTGCCAGCAGTTTATACCGGGACAGGGGCTACAATGAGCAGTTCTTC.

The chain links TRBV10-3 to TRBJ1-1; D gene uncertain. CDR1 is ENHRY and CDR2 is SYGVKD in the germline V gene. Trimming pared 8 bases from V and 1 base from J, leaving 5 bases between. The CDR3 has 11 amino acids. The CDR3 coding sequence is TGTGCCATCGGTACGAACACTGAAGCTTTCTTT. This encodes CAIGTNTEAFF.

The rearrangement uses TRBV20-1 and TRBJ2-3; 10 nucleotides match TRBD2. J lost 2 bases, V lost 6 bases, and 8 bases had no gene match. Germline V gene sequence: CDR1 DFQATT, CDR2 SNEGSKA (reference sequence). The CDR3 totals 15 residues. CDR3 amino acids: CSAHLLAGNTDTQYF. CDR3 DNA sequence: TGCAGTGCGCACCTACTAGCGGGGAACACAGATACGCAGTATTTT.

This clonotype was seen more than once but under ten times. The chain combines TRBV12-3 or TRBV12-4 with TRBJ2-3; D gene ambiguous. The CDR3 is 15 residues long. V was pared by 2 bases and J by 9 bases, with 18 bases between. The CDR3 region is CASSLTTTRVETQYF. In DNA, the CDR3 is TGTGCCAGCAGTTTAACAACTACCCGAGTGGAAACGCAGTATTTT.

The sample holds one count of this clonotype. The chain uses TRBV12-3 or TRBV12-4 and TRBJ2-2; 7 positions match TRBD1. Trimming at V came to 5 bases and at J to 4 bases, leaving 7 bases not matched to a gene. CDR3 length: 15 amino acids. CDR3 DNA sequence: TGTGCCAGCAGTGCGTTGACAGGGATCACCGGGGAGCTGTTTTTT. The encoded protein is CASSALTGITGELFF.

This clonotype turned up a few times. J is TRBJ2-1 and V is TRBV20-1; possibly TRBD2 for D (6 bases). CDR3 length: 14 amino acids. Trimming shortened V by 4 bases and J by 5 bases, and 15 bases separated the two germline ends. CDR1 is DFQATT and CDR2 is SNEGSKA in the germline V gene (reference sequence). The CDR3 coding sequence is TGCAGTGCTATCCGGGACTCGCGAAACAATGAGCAGTTCTTC. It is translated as CSAIRDSRNNEQFF.

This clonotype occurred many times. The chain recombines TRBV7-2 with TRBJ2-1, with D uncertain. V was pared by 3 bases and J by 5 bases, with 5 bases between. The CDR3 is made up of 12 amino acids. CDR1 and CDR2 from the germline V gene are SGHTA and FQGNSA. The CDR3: CASSFVNNEQFF. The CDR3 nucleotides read TGTGCCAGCAGCTTCGTGAACAATGAGCAGTTCTTC.

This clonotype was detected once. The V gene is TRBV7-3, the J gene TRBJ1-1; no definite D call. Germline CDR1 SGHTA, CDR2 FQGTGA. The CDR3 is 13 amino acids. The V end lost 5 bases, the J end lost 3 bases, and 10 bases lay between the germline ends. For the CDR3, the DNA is TGTGCCAGCAGCCGGGCGTTTGACACTGAAGCTTTCTTT. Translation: CASSRAFDTEAFF. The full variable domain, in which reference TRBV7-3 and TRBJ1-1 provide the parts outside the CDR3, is GAGVSQTPSNKVTEKGKYVELRCDPISGHTALYWYRQSLGQGPEFLIYFQGTGAADDSGLPNDRFFAVRPEGSVSTLKIQRTERGDSAVYLCASSRAFDTEAFFGQGTRLTVV.

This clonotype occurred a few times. CDR3 nucleotides: TGCAGCCCTCGAGGGGCGAGGAATGAGCAGTTCTTC. Its translation: CSPRGARNEQFF. V gene TRBV29-1 combines with J gene TRBJ2-1; D tentatively reads TRBD1 or TRBD2 (5 bases each). Trimming pared 8 bases from V and 7 bases from J, leaving 15 bases between. Per germline, CDR1 SQVTM and CDR2 ANQGSEA. The CDR3 is 12 residues long.

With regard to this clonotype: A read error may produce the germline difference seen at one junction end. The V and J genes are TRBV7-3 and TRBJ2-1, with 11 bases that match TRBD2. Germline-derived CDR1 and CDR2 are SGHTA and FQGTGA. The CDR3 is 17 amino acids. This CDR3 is CAGSSTGASGGYNEQFF. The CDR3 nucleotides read TGTGCCGGCAGCTCTACTGGGGCTAGCGGGGGGTACAATGAGCAGTTCTTC.

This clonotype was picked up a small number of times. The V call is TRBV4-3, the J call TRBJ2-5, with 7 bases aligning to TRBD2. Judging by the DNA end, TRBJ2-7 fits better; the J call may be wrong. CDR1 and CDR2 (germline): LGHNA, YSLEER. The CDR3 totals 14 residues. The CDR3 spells CASSQDGSGSEQYF. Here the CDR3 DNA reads TGCGCCAGCAGCCAAGATGGTAGCGGGTCCGAGCAGTACTTC.

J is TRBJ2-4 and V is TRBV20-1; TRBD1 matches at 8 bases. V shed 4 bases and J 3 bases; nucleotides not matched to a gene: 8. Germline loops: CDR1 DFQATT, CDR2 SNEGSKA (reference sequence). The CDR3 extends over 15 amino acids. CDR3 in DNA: TGCAGTGCTACACGGACAGGGATGGTCAAAAACATTCAGTACTTC. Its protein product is CSATRTGMVKNIQYF.

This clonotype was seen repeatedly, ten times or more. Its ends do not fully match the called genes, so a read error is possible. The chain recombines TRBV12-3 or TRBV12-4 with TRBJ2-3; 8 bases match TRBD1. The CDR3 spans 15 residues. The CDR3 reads CASSLGQGRTDTQYF. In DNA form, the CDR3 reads TGTGCCAGCAGCTTAGGACAGGGACGAACAGATACGCAGTATTTT.

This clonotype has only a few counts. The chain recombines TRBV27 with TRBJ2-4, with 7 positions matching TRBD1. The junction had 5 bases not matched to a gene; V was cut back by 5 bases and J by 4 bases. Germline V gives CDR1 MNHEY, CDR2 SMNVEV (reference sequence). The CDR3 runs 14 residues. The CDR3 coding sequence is TGTGCCAGCAGTAATTCGGGACAGAAAAACATTCAGTACTTC. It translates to CASSNSGQKNIQYF.

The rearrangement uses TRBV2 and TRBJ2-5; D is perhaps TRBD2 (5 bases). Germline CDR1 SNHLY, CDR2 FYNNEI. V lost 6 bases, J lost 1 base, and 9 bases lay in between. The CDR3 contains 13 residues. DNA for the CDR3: TGTGCCAGCAGGACGGGGATCCAAGAGACCCAGTACTTC. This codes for CASRTGIQETQYF.

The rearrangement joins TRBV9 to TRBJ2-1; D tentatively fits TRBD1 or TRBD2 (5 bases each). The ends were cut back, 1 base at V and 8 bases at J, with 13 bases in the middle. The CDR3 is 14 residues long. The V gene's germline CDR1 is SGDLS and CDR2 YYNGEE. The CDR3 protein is CASSVRGAIDEQFF. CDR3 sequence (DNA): TGTGCCAGCAGCGTAAGAGGGGCTATCGATGAGCAGTTCTTC. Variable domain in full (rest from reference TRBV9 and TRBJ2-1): DSGVTQTPKHLITATGQRVTLRCSPRSGDLSVYWYQQSLDQGLQFLIQYYNGEERAKGNILERFSAQQFPDLHSELNLSSLELGDSALYFCASSVRGAIDEQFFGPGTRLTVL.

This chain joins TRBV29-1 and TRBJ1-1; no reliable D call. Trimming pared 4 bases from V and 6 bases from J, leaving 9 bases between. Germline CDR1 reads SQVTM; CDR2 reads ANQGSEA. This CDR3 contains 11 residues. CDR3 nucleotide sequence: TGCAGCGTTGCTAGGAGGCCTGAAGCTTTCTTT. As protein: CSVARRPEAFF.

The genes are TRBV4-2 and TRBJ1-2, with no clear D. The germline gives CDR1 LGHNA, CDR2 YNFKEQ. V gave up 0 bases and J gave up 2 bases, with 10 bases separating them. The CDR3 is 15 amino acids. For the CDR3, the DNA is TGTGCCAGCAGCCAAGAGTGGGAAACAAACTATGGCTACACCTTC. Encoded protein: CASSQEWETNYGYTF.

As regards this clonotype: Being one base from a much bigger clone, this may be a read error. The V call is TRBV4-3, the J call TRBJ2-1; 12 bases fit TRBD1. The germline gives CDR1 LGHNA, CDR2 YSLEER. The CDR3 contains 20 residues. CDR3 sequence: CASSPYLTGTGGLSYNGQFF. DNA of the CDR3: TGCGCCAGCAGCCCCTACCTCACAGGGACAGGGGGCCTCTCCTACAATGGGCAGTTCTTC.

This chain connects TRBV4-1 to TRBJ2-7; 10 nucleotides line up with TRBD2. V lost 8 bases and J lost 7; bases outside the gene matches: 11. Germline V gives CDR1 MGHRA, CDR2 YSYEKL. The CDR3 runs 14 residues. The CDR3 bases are TGCGCCAGCTCTGGAACTAGCGGGACCAATGAGCAGTACTTC. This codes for CASSGTSGTNEQYF.

CDR3 bases: TGCGCCAGCAGCCAAGATAAAGGCACGCTGGCAGATACGCAGTATTTT. Protein product: CASSQDKGTLADTQYF. The chain couples TRBV4-3 to TRBJ2-3, with D unclear. Germline values: CDR1 LGHNA, CDR2 YSLEER. V was clipped by 0 bases and J by 4 bases, with 14 bases between them. The CDR3 consists of 16 residues.

CDR3 in DNA: TGTGCCAGCAGTTTATTTTACAGCAATCAGCCCCAGCATTTT. It encodes CASSLFYSNQPQHF. The chain links TRBV12-3 or TRBV12-4 to TRBJ1-5; D is unresolved. This CDR3 is built from 14 residues. V dropped 2 bases and J dropped 1 base, with 6 bases sitting between them.

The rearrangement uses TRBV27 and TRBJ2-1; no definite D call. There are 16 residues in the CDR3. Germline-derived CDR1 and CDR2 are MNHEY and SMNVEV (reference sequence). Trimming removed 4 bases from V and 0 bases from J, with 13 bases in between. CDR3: CASSWAARNSYNEQFF. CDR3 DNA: TGTGCCAGCAGTTGGGCGGCCCGTAACTCCTACAATGAGCAGTTCTTC.

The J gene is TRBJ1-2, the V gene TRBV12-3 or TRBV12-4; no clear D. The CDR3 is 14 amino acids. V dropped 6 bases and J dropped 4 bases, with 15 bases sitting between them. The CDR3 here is CASRATNRGYGYTF. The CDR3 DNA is TGTGCCAGCAGGGCCACTAACAGAGGCTATGGCTACACCTTC.

Here the CDR3 reads CSARENPNTEAFF. DNA of the CDR3: TGCAGTGCTAGAGAGAACCCGAACACTGAAGCTTTCTTT. The J gene is TRBJ1-1, the V gene TRBV20-1; D gene ambiguous. The CDR3 is 13 amino acids. V was shortened by 0 bases and J by 1 base, with 6 bases between the two germline ends. The germline V gene has CDR1 DFQATT and CDR2 SNEGSKA (reference sequence).

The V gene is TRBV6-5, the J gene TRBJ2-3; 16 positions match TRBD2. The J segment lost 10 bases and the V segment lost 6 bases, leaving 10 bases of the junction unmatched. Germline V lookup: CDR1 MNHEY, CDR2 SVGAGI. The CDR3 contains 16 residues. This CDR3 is CASSIGTSGGASAQYF. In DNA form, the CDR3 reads TGTGCCAGCAGCATAGGGACTAGCGGGGGGGCCTCGGCGCAGTATTTT.